The source of this T cell receptor (beta chain) is a study of Graves' ophthalmopathy and Graves' hyperthyroidism. Beta-chain TCR CDR3 regions were amplified from RNA transcripts. The first-round RT-PCR employed HTBI primers together with the Qiagen OneStep RT-PCR kit. A multiplex PCR was then performed as the second round. TCRdb called the multiplex PCR reads again in MiXCR, with one record for every CDR3 protein. The table shows roughly 700,000 distinct CDR3 sequences, with about 44% occurring only once. Germline V CDR1 and CDR2: SGDLS, YYNGEE. This CDR3 has 13 amino acids. Sequences were obtained from peripheral blood. The chain is built from TRBV9 and TRBJ2-5; D gene uncertain. The end of the DNA fits TRBJ2-1 better, so the J call may be wrong. This TCR derives from an adult man with Graves' ophthalmopathy. The CDR3 bases are TGTGCCAGCAGCTCTCTGACGAACAATGAGCAGTTCTTC. Protein sequence: CASSSLTNNEQFF.